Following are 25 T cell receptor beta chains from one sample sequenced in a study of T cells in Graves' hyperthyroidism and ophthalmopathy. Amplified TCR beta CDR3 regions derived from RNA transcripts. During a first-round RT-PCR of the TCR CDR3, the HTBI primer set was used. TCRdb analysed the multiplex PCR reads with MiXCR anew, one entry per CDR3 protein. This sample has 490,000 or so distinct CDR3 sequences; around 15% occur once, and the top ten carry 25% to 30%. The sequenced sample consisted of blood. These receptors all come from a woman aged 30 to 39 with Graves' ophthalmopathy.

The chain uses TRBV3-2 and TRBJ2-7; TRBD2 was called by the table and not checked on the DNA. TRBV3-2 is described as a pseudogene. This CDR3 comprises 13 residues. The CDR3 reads CASQYQRSYEQYF. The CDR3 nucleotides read TGTGCCAGCCAGTACCAGCGGTCCTACGAGCAGTACTTC.

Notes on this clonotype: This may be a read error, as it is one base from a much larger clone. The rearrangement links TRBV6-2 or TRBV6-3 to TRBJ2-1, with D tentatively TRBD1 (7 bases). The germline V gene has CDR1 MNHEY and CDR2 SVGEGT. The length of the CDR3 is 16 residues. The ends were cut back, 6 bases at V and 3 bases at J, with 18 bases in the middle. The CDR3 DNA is TGTGCCAGCAGGCCAGGGGGGACAGAAGTCTACAATGAGCAGTTCTTC. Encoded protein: CASRPGGTEVYNEQFF.

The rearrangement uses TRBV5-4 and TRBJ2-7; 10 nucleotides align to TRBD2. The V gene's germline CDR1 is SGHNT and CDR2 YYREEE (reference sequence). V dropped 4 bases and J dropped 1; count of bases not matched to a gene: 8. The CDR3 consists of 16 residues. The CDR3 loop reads CASSLIAGGRSYEQYF. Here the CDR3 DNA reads TGTGCCAGCAGCCTGATAGCGGGAGGTCGTTCCTACGAGCAGTACTTC. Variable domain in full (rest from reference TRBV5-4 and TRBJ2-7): ETGVTQSPTHLIKTRGQQVTLRCSSQSGHNTVSWYQQALGQGPQFIFQYYREEENGRGNFPPRFSGLQFPNYSSELNVNALELDDSALYLCASSLIAGGRSYEQYFGPGTRLTVT.

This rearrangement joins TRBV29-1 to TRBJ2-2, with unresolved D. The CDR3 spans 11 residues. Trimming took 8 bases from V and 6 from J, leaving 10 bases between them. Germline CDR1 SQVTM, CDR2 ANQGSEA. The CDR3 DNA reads TGCAGCTTCTTCTGGGCCGGGGAGCTGTTTTTT. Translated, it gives CSFFWAGELFF.

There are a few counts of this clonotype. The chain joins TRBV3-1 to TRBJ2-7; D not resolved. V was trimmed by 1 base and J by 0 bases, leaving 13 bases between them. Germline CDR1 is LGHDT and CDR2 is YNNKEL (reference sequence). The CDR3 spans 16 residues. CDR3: CASSQGTSAGSYEQYF. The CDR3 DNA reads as TGTGCCAGCAGCCAAGGGACCTCGGCTGGCTCCTACGAGCAGTACTTC.

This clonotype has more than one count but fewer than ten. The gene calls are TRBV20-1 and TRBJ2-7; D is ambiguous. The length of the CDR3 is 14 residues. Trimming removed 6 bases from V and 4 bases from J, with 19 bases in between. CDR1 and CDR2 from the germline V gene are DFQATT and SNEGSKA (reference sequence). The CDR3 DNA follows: TGCAGTGCCCCTCCCCGCACACGCCCGTACGAGCAGTACTTC. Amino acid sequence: CSAPPRTRPYEQYF.

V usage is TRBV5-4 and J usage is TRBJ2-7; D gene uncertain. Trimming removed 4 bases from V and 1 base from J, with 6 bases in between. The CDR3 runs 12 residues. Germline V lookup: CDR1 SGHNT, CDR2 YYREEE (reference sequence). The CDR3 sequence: CASSVMSYEQYF. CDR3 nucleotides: TGTGCCAGCAGCGTAATGTCCTACGAGCAGTACTTC.

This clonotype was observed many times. CDR3 region: CASRGGYEQYF. CDR3 nucleotide sequence: TGTGCCAGCAGGGGCGGCTACGAGCAGTACTTC. This chain links TRBV28 with TRBJ2-7; D remains unclear. CDR3 length equals 11 residues. V was trimmed by 6 bases and J by 3 bases, leaving 6 bases between them. CDR1 is MDHEN, CDR2 SYDVKM, per germline.

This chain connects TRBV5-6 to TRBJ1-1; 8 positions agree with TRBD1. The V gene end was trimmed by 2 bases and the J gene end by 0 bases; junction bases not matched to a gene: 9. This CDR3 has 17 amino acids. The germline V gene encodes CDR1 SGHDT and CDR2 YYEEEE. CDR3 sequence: CASSFGVRGPLNTEAFF. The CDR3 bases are TGTGCCAGCAGCTTTGGCGTCAGGGGGCCTTTGAACACTGAAGCTTTCTTT. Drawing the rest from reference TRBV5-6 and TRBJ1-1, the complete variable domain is DAGVTQSPTHLIKTRGQQVTLRCSPKSGHDTVSWYQQALGQGPQFIFQYYEEEERQRGNFPDRFSGHQFPNYSSELNVNALLLGDSALYLCASSFGVRGPLNTEAFFGQGTRLTVV.

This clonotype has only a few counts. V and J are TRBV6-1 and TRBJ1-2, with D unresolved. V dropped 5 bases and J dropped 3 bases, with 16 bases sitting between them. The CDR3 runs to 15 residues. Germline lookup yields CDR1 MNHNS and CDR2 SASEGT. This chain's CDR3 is CASSLFLGRDYGYTF. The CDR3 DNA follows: TGTGCCAGCAGTCTTTTCCTAGGGAGGGACTATGGCTACACCTTC.

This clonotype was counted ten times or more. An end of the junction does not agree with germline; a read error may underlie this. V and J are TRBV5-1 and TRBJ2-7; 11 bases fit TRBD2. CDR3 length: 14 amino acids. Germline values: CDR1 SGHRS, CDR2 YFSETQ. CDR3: CASSRTSGSYEQYF. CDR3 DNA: TGTGCCAGCAGTCGGACTAGCGGGTCCTACGAGCAGTACTTC.

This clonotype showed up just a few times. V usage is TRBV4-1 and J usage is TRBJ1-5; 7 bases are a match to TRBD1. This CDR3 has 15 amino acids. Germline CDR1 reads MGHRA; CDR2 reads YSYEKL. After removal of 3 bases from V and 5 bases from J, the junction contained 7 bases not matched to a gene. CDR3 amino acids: CASSQAGQDDQPQHF. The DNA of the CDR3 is TGCGCCAGCAGCCAGGCCGGACAGGACGATCAGCCCCAGCATTTT.

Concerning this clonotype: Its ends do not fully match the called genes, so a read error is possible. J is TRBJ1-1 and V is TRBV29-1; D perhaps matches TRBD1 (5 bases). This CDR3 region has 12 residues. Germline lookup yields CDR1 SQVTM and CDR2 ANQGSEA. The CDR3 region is CGVSQVNTEAFF. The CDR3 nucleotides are TGCGGCGTTTCACAGGTAAACACTGAAGCTTTCTTT.

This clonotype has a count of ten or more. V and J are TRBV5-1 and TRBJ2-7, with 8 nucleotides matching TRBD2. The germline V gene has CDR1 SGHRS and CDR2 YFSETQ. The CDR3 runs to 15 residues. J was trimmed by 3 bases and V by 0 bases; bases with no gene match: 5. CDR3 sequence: CASSLVSGRDYEQYF. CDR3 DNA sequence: TGCGCCAGCAGCTTGGTATCCGGGAGGGACTACGAGCAGTACTTC.

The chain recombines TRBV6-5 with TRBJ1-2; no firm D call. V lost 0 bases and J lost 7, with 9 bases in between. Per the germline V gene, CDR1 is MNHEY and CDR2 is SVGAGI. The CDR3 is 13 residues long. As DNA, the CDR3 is TGTGCCAGCAGTTACTCGAAGTCCGGTGGCTACACCTTC. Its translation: CASSYSKSGGYTF.

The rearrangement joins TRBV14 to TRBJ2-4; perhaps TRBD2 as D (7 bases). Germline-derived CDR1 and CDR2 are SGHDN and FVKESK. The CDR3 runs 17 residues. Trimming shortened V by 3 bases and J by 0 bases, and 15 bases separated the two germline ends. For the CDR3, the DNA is TGTGCCAGCAGCCAGGGGGGGCTGACAGGAGCCAAAAACATTCAGTACTTC. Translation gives CASSQGGLTGAKNIQYF.

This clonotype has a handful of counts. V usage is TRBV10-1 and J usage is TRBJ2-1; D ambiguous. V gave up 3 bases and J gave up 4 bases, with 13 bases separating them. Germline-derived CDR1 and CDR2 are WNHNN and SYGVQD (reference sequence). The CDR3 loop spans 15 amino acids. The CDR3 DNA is TGCGCCAGCAGTGATCTAAGCCAGTTTTACAATGAGCAGTTCTTC. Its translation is CASSDLSQFYNEQFF.

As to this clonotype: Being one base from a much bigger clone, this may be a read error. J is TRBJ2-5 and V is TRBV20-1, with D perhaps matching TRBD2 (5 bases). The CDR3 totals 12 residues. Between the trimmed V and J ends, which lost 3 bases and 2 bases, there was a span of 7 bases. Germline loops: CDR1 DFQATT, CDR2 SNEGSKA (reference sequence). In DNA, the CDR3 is TGCAGTGCTAGGGACTGGCAAGAGACCCAGTACTTC. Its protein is CSARDWQETQYF.

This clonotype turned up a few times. CDR3 region: CASSPLISNQPQHF. In DNA, the CDR3 is TGTGCCAGCAGCCCACTAATCTCTAATCAGCCCCAGCATTTT. The J gene is TRBJ1-5, the V gene TRBV6-2 or TRBV6-3; D is unclear. CDR3 size: 14 residues. Germline values: CDR1 MNHEY, CDR2 SVGEGT. The V end was cut by 6 bases, the J end by 4 bases, with 13 bases between.

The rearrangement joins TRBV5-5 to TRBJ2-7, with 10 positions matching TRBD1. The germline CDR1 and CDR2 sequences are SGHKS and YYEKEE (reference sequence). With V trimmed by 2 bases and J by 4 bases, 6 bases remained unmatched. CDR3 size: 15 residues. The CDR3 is CASSFGTGEMYEQYF. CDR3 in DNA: TGTGCCAGCAGCTTCGGGACAGGGGAAATGTACGAGCAGTACTTC.

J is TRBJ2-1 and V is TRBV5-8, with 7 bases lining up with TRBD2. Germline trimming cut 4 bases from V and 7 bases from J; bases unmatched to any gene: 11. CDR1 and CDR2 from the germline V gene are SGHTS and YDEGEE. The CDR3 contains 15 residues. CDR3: CASSGGEGRENEQFF. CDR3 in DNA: TGTGCCAGCAGCGGGGGGGAGGGGAGGGAAAATGAGCAGTTCTTC.

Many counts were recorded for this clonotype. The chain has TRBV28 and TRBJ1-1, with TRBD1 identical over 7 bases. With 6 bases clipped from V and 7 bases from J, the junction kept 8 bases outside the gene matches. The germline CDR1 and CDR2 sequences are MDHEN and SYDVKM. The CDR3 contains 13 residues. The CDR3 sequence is CASREGQLFEAFF. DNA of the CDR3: TGTGCCAGCAGGGAGGGACAGCTTTTTGAAGCTTTCTTT. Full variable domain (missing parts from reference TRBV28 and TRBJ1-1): DVKVTQSSRYLVKRTGEKVFLECVQDMDHENMFWYRQDPGLGLRLIYFSYDVKMKEKGDIPEGYSVSREKKERFSLILESASTNQTSMYLCASREGQLFEAFFGQGTRLTVV.

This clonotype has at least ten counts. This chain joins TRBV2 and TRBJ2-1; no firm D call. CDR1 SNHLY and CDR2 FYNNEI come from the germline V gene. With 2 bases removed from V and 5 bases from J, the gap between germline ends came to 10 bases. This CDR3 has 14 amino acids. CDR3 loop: CASSELVIHNEQFF. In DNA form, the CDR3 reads TGTGCCAGCAGTGAACTAGTTATCCACAATGAGCAGTTCTTC.

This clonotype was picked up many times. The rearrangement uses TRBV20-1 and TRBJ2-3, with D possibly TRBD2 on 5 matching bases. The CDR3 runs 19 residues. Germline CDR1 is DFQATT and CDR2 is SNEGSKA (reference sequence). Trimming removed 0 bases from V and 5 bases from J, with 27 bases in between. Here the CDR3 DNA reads TGCAGTGCTAGAGATGGCAGGAGGTCGGACCCACCTGTGGGAGATACGCAGTATTTT. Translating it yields CSARDGRRSDPPVGDTQYF.

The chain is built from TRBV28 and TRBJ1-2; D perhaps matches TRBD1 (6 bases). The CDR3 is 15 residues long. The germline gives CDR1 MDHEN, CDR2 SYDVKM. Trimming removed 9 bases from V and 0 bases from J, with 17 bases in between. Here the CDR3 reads CASRRGVGTNYGYTF. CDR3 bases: TGTGCCAGTAGGAGGGGGGTAGGGACTAACTATGGCTACACCTTC.